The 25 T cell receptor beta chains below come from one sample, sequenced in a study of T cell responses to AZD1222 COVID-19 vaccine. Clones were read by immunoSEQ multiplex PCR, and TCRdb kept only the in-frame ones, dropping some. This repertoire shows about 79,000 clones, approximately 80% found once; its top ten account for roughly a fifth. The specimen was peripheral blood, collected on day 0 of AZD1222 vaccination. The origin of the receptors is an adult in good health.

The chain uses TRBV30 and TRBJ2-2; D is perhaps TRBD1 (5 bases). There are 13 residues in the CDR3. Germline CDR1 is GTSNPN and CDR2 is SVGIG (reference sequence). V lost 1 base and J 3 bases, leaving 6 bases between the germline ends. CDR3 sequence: CAWSAGYTGELFF. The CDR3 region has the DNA TGTGCCTGGAGTGCAGGGTACACCGGGGAGCTGTTTTTT.

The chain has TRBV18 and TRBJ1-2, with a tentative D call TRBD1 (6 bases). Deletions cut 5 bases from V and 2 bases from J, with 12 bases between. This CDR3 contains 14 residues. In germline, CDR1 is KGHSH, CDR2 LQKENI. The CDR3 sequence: CASSAGTHNYGYTF. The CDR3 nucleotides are TGTGCCAGCTCAGCCGGGACACACAACTATGGCTACACCTTC.

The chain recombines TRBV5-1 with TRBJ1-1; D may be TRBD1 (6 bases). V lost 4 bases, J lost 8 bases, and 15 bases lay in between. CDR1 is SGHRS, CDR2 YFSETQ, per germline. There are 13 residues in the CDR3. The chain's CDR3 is CASSPWGATEAFF. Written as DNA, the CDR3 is TGCGCCAGCAGCCCTTGGGGGGCAACGGAAGCTTTCTTT.

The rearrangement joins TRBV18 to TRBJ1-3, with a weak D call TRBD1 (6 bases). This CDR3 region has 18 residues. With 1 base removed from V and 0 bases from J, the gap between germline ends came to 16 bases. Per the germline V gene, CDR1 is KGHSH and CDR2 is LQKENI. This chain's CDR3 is CASSPQLRGQRSGNTIYF. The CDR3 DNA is TGTGCCAGCTCACCACAGTTAAGAGGACAGCGCTCTGGAAACACCATATATTTT.

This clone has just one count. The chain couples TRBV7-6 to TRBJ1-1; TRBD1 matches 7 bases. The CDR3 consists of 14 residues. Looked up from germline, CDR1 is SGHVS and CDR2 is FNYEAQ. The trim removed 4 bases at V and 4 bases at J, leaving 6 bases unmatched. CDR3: CASSYNRGGTEAFF. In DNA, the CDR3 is TGTGCCAGCAGCTATAACAGGGGAGGCACTGAAGCTTTCTTT.

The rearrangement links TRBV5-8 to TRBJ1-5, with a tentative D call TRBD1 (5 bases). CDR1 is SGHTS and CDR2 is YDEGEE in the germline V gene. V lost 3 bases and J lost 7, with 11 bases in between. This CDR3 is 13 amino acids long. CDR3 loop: CASSYGADQPQHF. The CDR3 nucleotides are TGTGCCAGCAGCTACGGGGCGGACCAGCCCCAGCATTTT. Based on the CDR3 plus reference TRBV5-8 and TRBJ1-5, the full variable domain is EAGVTQSPTHLIKTRGQQATLRCSPISGHTSVYWYQQALGLGLQFLLWYDEGEERNRGNFPPRFSGRQFPNYSSELNVNALELEDSALYLCASSYGADQPQHFGDGTRLSIL.

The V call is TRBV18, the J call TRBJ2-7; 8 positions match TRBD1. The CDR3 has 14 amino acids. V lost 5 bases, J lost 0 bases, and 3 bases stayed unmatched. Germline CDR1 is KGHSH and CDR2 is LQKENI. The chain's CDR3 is CASSVQGDSYEQYF. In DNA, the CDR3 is TGTGCCAGCTCAGTACAGGGGGACTCCTACGAGCAGTACTTC.

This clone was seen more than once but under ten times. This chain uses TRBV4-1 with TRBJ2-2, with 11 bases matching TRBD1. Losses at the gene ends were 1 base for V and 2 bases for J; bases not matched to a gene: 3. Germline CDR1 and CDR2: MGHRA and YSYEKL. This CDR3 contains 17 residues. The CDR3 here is CASSQGTGGINTGELFF. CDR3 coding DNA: TGCGCCAGCAGCCAAGGGACAGGGGGCATCAACACCGGGGAGCTGTTTTTT.

The CDR3 is CASSLTGGVPKAFF. CDR3 coding DNA: TGTGCCAGCAGTTTGACAGGGGGCGTGCCCAAAGCTTTCTTT. This chain connects TRBV27 to TRBJ1-1, with 10 bases aligning to TRBD1. The trim removed 3 bases at V and 9 bases at J, leaving 7 bases unmatched. The CDR3 is 14 amino acids. Per the germline V gene, CDR1 is MNHEY and CDR2 is SMNVEV (reference sequence).

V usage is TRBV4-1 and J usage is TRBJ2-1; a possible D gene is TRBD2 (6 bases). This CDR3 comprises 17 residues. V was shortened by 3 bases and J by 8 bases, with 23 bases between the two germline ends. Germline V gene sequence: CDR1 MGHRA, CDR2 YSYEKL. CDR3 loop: CASSQGGGGLRSYEQFF. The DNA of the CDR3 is TGCGCCAGCAGCCAGGGAGGCGGAGGACTAAGGAGCTATGAGCAGTTCTTC.

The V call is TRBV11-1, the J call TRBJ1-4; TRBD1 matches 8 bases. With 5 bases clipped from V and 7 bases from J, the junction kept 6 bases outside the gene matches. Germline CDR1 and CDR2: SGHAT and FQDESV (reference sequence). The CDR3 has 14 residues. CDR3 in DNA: TGTGCCAGCAGCCGCCAGGGGGCGGGTGAAAAACTGTTTTTT. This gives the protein CASSRQGAGEKLFF.

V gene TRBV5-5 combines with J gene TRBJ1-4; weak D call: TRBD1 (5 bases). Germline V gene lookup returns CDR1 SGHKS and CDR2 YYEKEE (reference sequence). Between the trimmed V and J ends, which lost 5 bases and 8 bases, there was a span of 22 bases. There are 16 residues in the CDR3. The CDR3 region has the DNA TGTGCCAGCAGAGGCAGGGAAAATGCGGGGTACGAAAAACTGTTTTTT. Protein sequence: CASRGRENAGYEKLFF.

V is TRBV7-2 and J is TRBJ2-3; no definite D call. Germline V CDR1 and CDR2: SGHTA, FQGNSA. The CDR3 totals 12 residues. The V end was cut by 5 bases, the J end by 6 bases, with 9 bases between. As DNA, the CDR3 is TGTGCCAGCAGCCCTATGGGGGATACGCAGTATTTT. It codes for CASSPMGDTQYF. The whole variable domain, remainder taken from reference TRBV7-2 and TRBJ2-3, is GAGVSQSPSNKVTEKGKDVELRCDPISGHTALYWYRQSLGQGLEFLIYFQGNSAPDKSGLPSDRFSAERTGGSVSTLTIQRTQQEDSAVYLCASSPMGDTQYFGPGTRLTVL.

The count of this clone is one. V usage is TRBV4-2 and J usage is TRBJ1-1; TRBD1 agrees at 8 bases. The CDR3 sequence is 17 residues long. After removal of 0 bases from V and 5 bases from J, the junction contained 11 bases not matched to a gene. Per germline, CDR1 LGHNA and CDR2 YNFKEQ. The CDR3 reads CASSQELGRTGRTEAFF. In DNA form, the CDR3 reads TGTGCCAGCAGCCAAGAATTAGGCCGGACAGGGCGGACTGAAGCTTTCTTT.

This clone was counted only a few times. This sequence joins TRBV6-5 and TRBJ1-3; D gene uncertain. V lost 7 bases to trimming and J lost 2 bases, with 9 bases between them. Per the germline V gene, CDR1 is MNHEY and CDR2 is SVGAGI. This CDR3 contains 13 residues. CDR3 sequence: CASMWATGNTIYF. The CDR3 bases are TGTGCCAGCATGTGGGCGACTGGAAACACCATATATTTT.

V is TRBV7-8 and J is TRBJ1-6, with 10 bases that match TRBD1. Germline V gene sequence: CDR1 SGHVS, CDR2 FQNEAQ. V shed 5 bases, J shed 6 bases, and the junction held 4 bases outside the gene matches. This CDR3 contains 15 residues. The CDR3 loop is CASSPRQGANSPLHF. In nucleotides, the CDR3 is TGTGCCAGCAGCCCCCGACAGGGGGCTAATTCACCCCTCCACTTT.

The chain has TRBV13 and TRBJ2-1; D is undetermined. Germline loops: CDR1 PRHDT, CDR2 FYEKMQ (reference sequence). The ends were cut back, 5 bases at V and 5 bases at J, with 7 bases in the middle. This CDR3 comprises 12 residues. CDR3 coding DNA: TGTGCCAGCAGCCGCCCCAACAATGAGCAGTTCTTC. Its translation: CASSRPNNEQFF.

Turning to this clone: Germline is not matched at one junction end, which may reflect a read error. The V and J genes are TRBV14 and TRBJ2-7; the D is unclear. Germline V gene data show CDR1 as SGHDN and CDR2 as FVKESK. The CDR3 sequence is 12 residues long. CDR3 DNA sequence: TGTACCAGCAGCCCCAGCGCCTACGAGCAGTACTTC. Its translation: CTSSPSAYEQYF.

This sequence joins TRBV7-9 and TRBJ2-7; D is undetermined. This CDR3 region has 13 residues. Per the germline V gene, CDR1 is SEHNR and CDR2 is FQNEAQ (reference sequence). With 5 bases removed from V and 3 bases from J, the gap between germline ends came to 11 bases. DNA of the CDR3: TGTGCCAGCAGCGCTGTCTTACACTACGAGCAGTACTTC. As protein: CASSAVLHYEQYF.

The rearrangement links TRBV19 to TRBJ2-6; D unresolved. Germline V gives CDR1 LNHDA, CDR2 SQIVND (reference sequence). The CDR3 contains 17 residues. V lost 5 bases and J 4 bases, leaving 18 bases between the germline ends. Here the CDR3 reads CASSRLGPSKGANVLTF. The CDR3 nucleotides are TGTGCCAGTAGTCGCCTCGGCCCGTCCAAGGGGGCCAACGTCCTGACTTTC.

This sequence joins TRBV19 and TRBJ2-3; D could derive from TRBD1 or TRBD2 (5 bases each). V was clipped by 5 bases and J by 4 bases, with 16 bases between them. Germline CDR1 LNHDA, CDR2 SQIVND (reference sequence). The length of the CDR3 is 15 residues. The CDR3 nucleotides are TGTGCCAGTAGTTCTGGGGGTAGCTTCCCAGATACGCAGTATTTT. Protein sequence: CASSSGGSFPDTQYF.

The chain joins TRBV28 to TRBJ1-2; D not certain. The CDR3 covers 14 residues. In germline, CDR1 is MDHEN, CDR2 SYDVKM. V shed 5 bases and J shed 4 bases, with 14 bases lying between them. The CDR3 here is CASSSPRGAYGYTF. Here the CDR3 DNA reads TGTGCCAGCAGTAGCCCTCGCGGCGCCTATGGCTACACCTTC.

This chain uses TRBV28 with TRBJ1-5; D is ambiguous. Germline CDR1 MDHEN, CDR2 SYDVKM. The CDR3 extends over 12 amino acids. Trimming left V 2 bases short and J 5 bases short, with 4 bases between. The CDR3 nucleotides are TGTGCCAGCAGTTTAGTCCATCAGCCCCAGCATTTT. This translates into CASSLVHQPQHF. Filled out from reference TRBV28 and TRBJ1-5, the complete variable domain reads DVKVTQSSRYLVKRTGEKVFLECVQDMDHENMFWYRQDPGLGLRLIYFSYDVKMKEKGDIPEGYSVSREKKERFSLILESASTNQTSMYLCASSLVHQPQHFGDGTRLSIL.

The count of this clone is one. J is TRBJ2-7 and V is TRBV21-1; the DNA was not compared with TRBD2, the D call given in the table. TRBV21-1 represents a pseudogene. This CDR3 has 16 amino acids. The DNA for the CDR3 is TGTGCCAGCAGCCCCCAGAGAGCGGGGGACCGGGACGAGCAGTACTTC. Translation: CASSPQRAGDRDEQYF.

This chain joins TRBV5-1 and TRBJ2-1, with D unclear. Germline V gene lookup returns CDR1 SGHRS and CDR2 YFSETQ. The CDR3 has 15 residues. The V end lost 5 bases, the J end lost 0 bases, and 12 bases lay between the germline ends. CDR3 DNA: TGCGCCAGCAGTGTCTCTGCCAGCTCCTACAATGAGCAGTTCTTC. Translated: CASSVSASSYNEQFF.